These 17 T cell receptor beta chains originate from one sample sequenced in a study of blood T cell repertoires in COVID-19. Method: immunoSEQ multiplex PCR; TCRdb's copy keeps in-frame clones and lacks some. The table shows approximately 140,000 clones, with around 87% occurring only once. Sequenced input: PBMCs or T cells enriched from blood (not recorded which). The source is a woman aged 25 to 39 with acute COVID-19.

The chain combines TRBV4-3 with TRBJ2-3; D is possibly TRBD2 (5 bases). V gave up 0 bases and J gave up 1 base, with 14 bases separating them. This CDR3 contains 17 residues. CDR1 and CDR2 from the germline V gene are LGHNA and YSLEER. The CDR3 is CASSQDLGAWGTDTQYF. CDR3 in DNA: TGCGCCAGCAGCCAAGATCTGGGAGCGTGGGGCACAGATACGCAGTATTTT.

This clone showed up just a few times. J is TRBJ2-7 and V is TRBV6-4; D not certain. Germline-derived CDR1 and CDR2 are MRHNA and SNTAGT. Trimming left V 5 bases short and J 7 bases short, with 15 bases between. This CDR3 contains 13 residues. The CDR3 protein is CASSSTSTTEQYF. As DNA, the CDR3 is TGTGCCAGCAGTTCAACAAGCACTACGGAGCAGTACTTC.

The chain uses TRBV2 and TRBJ2-5; 9 nucleotides agree with TRBD2. The CDR3 runs to 15 residues. V lost 4 bases, J lost 5 bases, and 8 bases stayed unmatched. Per the germline V gene, CDR1 is SNHLY and CDR2 is FYNNEI. CDR3 DNA sequence: TGTGCCAGCAGTGCTGGCGGGAGGGCCCTCGAGACCCAGTACTTC. Protein: CASSAGGRALETQYF.

The chain joins TRBV10-3 to TRBJ2-7; 9 nucleotides match TRBD2. In germline, CDR1 is ENHRY, CDR2 SYGVKD. This CDR3 is 19 amino acids long. V shed 1 base, J shed 1 base, and the junction held 14 bases outside the gene matches. The CDR3 sequence is CAISELGDKVREGSYEQYF. Here the CDR3 DNA reads TGTGCCATCAGTGAGTTAGGGGACAAAGTGCGGGAGGGTTCCTACGAGCAGTACTTC.

This chain links TRBV5-4 with TRBJ1-2; TRBD1 matches 7 bases. This CDR3 has 13 residues. Unmatched junction bases numbered 4, after V lost 4 bases and J lost 4 bases. Looked up from germline, CDR1 is SGHNT and CDR2 is YYREEE (reference sequence). The DNA for the CDR3 is TGTGCCAGCAGCCGGGACAGCTTCTATGGCTACACCTTC. This codes for CASSRDSFYGYTF.

J is TRBJ2-1 and V is TRBV19; 11 positions match TRBD2. The CDR3 consists of 16 residues. Germline values: CDR1 LNHDA, CDR2 SQIVND (reference sequence). J was trimmed by 6 bases and V by 6 bases; bases with no gene match: 10. CDR3 amino acids: CASSRPPGLAGNEQFF. The CDR3 DNA reads TGTGCCAGTAGCCGCCCCCCTGGACTAGCGGGCAATGAGCAGTTCTTC. The full variable domain, its missing parts supplied by reference TRBV19 and TRBJ2-1, is DGGITQSPKYLFRKEGQNVTLSCEQNLNHDAMYWYRQDPGQGLRLIYYSQIVNDFQKGDIAEGYSVSREKKESFPLTVTSAQKNPTAFYLCASSRPPGLAGNEQFFGPGTRLTVL.

This chain links TRBV19 with TRBJ2-7; D is perhaps TRBD2 (5 bases). The CDR3 has 12 residues. V dropped 9 bases and J dropped 4 bases, with 13 bases sitting between them. Looked up from germline, CDR1 is LNHDA and CDR2 is SQIVND (reference sequence). The CDR3 here is CASSEGKYEQYF. The DNA of the CDR3 is TGTGCCAGCAGCGAGGGAAAATACGAGCAGTACTTC.

The chain joins TRBV6-5 to TRBJ2-7; TRBD2 might be the D (6 bases). CDR3 length equals 14 residues. V lost 0 bases, J lost 1 base, and 7 bases lay in between. Germline loops: CDR1 MNHEY, CDR2 SVGAGI. Here the CDR3 DNA reads TGTGCCAGCAGTTACTCGCGGGGTTCCTACGAGCAGTACTTC. It codes for CASSYSRGSYEQYF.

CDR3: CASNPTGTYEQYF. The CDR3 DNA is TGTGCCAGCAATCCGACAGGGACCTACGAGCAGTACTTC. The chain joins TRBV27 to TRBJ2-7; 7 bases are shared with TRBD1. V dropped 7 bases and J dropped 2; count of bases not matched to a gene: 5. The CDR3 is 13 residues long. The germline V gene encodes CDR1 MNHEY and CDR2 SMNVEV (reference sequence).

The V gene is TRBV4-3, the J gene TRBJ2-7; 8 bases agree with TRBD1. Per the germline V gene, CDR1 is LGHNA and CDR2 is YSLEER. This CDR3 has 17 amino acids. The V gene end was trimmed by 3 bases and the J gene end by 1 base; junction bases not matched to a gene: 11. CDR3 nucleotides: TGCGCCAGCAGCCAGGAAGCCGGGACAGGACCTTCCTACGAGCAGTACTTC. This encodes CASSQEAGTGPSYEQYF.

The V and J genes are TRBV24-1 and TRBJ2-5; a weak D match, TRBD1 (6 bases). Germline assignment: CDR1 KGHDR and CDR2 SFDVKD. The CDR3 has 15 residues. The V and J ends lost 4 bases and 2 bases respectively, with 13 bases between them. CDR3 sequence (DNA): TGTGCCACCAGTGACCAACAGGGTTATCAAGAGACCCAGTACTTC. Its translation is CATSDQQGYQETQYF.

This chain links TRBV3-1 (or the pseudogene TRBV3-2) with TRBJ1-1; tentative D call: TRBD1 (6 bases). The germline gives CDR1 LGHDT, CDR2 YNNKEL (reference sequence). Trimming shortened V by 7 bases and J by 5 bases, and 17 bases separated the two germline ends. The CDR3 runs to 14 residues. In DNA, the CDR3 is TGTGCCAGCAAGGACGGGGGGAGGGGGACTGAAGCTTTCTTT. Amino acid sequence: CASKDGGRGTEAFF.

V gene TRBV29-1 combines with J gene TRBJ1-5, with TRBD1 identical over 7 bases. J was trimmed by 2 bases and V by 4 bases; bases with no gene match: 2. Germline V CDR1 and CDR2: SQVTM, ANQGSEA. There are 13 residues in the CDR3. For the CDR3, the DNA is TGCAGCGTTGGACAGGGTGGCAATCAGCCCCAGCATTTT. The encoded protein is CSVGQGGNQPQHF.

Of note for this clone: Other DNA sequences from this sample encode an identical CDR3 as well. The CDR3 here is CASSLRQGKNTEAFF. For the CDR3, the DNA is TGTGCCAGCAGCCTTCGGCAGGGGAAGAACACTGAAGCTTTCTTT. The chain couples TRBV7-9 to TRBJ1-1, with TRBD1 as a possible D gene (6 bases). CDR1 is SEHNR, CDR2 FQNEAQ, per germline (reference sequence). Trimming removed 5 bases from V and 1 base from J, with 14 bases in between. This CDR3 contains 15 residues.

This clone was detected only a few times. The V and J genes are TRBV24-1 and TRBJ2-1; perhaps TRBD1 as D (5 bases). The germline V gene encodes CDR1 KGHDR and CDR2 SFDVKD. V was pared by 2 bases and J by 9 bases, with 16 bases between. The CDR3 loop spans 15 amino acids. The CDR3 reads CATSDYGQGRSEQFF. The CDR3 DNA follows: TGTGCCACCAGTGATTACGGGCAGGGTCGAAGTGAGCAGTTCTTC.

This clone was counted a single time. The chain's CDR3 is CASSSQRGSYEQYF. In nucleotides, the CDR3 is TGTGCCAGCAGCTCCCAGCGGGGCTCCTACGAGCAGTACTTC. This chain joins TRBV7-2 and TRBJ2-7, with 7 bases lining up with TRBD2. Losses at the gene ends were 4 bases for V and 0 bases for J; bases not matched to a gene: 3. The CDR3 covers 14 residues. Per the germline V gene, CDR1 is SGHTA and CDR2 is FQGNSA.

This clone is judged medium-sized. The rearrangement joins TRBV23-1 to TRBJ1-5; D unresolved. TRBV23-1 is an ORF for which the function is uncertain. The CDR3 length is 18 residues. Between the trimmed V and J ends, which lost 1 base and 2 bases, there was a span of 18 bases. The CDR3 loop is CASSQFYRYLLRNQPQHF. Written as DNA, the CDR3 is TGCGCCAGCAGTCAATTTTACCGGTACTTACTACGCAATCAGCCCCAGCATTTT.